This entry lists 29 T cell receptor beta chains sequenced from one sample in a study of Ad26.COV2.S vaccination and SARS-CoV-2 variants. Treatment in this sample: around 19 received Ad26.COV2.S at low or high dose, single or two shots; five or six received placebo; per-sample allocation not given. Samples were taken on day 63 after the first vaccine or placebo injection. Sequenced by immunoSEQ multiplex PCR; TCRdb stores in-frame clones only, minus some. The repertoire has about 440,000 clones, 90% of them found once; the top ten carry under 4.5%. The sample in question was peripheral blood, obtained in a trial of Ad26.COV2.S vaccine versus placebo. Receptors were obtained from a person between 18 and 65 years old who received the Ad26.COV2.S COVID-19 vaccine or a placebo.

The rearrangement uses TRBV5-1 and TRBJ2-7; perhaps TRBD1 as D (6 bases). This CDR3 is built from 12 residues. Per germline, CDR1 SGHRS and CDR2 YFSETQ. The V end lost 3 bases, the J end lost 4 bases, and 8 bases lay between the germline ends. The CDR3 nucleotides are TGCGCCAGCAGCTCACAGGGTTACGAGCAGTACTTC. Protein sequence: CASSSQGYEQYF.

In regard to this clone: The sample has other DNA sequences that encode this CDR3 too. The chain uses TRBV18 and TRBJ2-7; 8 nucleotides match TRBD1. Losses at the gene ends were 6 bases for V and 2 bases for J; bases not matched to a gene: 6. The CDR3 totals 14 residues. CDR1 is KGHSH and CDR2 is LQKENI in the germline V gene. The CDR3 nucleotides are TGTGCCAGCTCTCCAGGACAGGGAACCTACGAGCAGTACTTC. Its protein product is CASSPGQGTYEQYF. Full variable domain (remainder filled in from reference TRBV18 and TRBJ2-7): NAGVMQNPRHLVRRRGQEARLRCSPMKGHSHVYWYRQLPEEGLKFMVYLQKENIIDESGMPKERFSAEFPKEGPSILRIQQVVRGDSAAYFCASSPGQGTYEQYFGPGTRLTVT.

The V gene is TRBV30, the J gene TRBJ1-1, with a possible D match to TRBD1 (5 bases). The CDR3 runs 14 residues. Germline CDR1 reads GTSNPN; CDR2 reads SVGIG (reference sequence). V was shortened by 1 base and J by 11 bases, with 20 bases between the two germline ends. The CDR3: CAWSDGGTDYGAFF. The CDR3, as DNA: TGTGCCTGGAGTGACGGGGGGACTGACTACGGTGCTTTCTTT.

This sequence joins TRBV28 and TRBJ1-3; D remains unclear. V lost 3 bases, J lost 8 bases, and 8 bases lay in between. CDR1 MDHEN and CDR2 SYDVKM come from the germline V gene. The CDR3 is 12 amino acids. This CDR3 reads CASSFGADTIYF. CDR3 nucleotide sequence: TGTGCCAGCAGTTTCGGTGCAGACACCATATATTTT.

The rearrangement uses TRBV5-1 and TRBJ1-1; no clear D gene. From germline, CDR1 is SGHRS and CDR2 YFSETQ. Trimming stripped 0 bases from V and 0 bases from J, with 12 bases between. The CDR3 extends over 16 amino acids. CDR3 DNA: TGCGCCAGCAGCTTGGTTCCGGGTCGCGTGAACACTGAAGCTTTCTTT. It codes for CASSLVPGRVNTEAFF.

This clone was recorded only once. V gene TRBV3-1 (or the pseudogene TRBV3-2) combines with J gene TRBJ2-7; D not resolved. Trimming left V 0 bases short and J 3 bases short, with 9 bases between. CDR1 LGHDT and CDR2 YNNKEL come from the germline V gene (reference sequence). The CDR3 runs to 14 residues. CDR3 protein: CASSQDVTIYEQYF. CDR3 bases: TGTGCCAGCAGCCAAGATGTCACTATCTACGAGCAGTACTTC.

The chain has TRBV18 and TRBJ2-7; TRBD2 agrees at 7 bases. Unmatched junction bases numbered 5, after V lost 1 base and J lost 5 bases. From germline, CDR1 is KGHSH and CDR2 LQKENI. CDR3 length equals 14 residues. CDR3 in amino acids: CASSPRAGAHEQYF. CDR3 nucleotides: TGTGCCAGCTCACCACGGGCGGGAGCCCACGAGCAGTACTTC.

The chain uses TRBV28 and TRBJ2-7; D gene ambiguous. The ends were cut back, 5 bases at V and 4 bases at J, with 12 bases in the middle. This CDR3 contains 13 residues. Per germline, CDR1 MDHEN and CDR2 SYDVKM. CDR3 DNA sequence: TGTGCCAGCAGTAACTCAGGCCCTTACGAGCAGTACTTC. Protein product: CASSNSGPYEQYF.

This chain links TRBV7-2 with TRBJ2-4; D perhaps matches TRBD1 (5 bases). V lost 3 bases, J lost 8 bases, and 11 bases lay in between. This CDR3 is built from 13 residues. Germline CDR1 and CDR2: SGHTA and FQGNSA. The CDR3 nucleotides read TGTGCCAGCAGCTTCCAGGGTACGGACATTCAGTACTTC. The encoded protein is CASSFQGTDIQYF.

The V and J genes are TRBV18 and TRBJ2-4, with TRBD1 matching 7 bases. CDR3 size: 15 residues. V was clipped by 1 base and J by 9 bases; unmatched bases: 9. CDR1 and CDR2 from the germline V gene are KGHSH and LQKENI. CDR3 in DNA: TGTGCCAGCTCACCACGAGACAGGGCCTTGGGCATTCAGTACTTC. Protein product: CASSPRDRALGIQYF.

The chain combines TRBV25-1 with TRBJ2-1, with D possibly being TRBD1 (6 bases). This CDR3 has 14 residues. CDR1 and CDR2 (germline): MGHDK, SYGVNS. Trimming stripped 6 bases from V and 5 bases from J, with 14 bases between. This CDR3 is CASSPNRDNNEQFF. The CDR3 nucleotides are TGTGCCAGCAGCCCGAACAGGGATAACAATGAGCAGTTCTTC.

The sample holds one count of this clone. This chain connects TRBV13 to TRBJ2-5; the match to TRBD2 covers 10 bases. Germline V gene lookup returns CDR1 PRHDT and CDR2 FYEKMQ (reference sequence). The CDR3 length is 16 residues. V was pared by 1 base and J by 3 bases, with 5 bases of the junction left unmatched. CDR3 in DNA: TGTGCCAGCAGCTTAGTGACTAGCGGGTCCAAAGAGACCCAGTACTTC. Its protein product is CASSLVTSGSKETQYF.

The CDR3 DNA reads TGTGCTAGTGGTACCCGACAGGGATGGGAAAAACTGTTTTTT. Protein: CASGTRQGWEKLFF. The chain couples TRBV12-5 to TRBJ1-4; 7 bases fit TRBD1. CDR3 length equals 14 residues. The V and J ends lost 5 bases and 8 bases, in that order; junction bases with no gene match: 8. Germline CDR1 is LGHNT and CDR2 is FRNRAP.

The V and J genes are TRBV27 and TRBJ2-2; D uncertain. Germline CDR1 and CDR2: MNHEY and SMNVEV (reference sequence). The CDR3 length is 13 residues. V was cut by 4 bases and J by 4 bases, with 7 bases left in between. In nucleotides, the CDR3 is TGTGCCAGCAGTTCAGGATTCACCGGGGAGCTGTTTTTT. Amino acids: CASSSGFTGELFF.

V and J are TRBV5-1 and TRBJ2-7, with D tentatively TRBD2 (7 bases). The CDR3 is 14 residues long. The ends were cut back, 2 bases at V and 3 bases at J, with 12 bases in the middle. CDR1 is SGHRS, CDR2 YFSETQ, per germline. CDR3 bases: TGCGCCAGCAGCTTCGGGGGGCCTGACTACGAGCAGTACTTC. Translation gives CASSFGGPDYEQYF.

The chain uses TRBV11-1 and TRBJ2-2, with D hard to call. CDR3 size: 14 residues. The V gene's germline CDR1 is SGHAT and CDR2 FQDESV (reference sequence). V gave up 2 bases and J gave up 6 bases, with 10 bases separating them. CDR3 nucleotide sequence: TGTGCCAGCAGCTTAAGTCCCGGGTCCGGGGAGCTGTTTTTT. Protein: CASSLSPGSGELFF.

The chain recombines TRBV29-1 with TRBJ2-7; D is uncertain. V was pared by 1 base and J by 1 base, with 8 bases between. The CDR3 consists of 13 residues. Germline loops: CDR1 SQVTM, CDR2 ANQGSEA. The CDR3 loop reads CSVEVGQSYEQYF. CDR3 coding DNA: TGCAGCGTTGAAGTCGGGCAGTCCTACGAGCAGTACTTC.

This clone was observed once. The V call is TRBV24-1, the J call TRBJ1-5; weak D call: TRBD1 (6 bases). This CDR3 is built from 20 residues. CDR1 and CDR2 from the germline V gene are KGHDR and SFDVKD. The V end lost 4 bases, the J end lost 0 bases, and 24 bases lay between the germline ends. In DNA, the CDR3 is TGTGCCACCAGTGACGCAATCCCGGGACAAACGTACCATAGCAATCAGCCCCAGCATTTT. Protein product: CATSDAIPGQTYHSNQPQHF.

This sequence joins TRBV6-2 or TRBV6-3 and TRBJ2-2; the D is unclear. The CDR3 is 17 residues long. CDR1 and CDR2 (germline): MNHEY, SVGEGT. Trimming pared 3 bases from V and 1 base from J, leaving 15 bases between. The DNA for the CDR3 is TGTGCCAGCAGTTATTATCGAGCAGATAAGAACACCGGGGAGCTGTTTTTT. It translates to CASSYYRADKNTGELFF.

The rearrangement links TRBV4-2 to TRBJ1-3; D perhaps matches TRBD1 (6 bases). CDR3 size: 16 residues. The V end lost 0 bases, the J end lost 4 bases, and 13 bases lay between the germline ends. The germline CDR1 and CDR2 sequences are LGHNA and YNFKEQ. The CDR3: CASSQDIPTGGNTIYF. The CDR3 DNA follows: TGTGCCAGCAGCCAAGATATACCGACAGGAGGAAACACCATATATTTT.

The CDR3: CASRGYWGADTEAFF. CDR3 nucleotides: TGTGCCAGCAGGGGTTATTGGGGGGCGGACACTGAAGCTTTCTTT. V usage is TRBV6-5 and J usage is TRBJ1-1; possible D gene TRBD1, 6 bases. Trimming stripped 6 bases from V and 3 bases from J, with 17 bases between. Germline assignment: CDR1 MNHEY and CDR2 SVGAGI. The CDR3 loop spans 15 amino acids.

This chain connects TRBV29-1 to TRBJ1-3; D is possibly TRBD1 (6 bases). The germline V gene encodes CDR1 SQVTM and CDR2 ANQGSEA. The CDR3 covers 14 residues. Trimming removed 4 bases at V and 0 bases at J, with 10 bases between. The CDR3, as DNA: TGCAGCGTTGCGGACAGTTTCTCTGGAAACACCATATATTTT. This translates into CSVADSFSGNTIYF.

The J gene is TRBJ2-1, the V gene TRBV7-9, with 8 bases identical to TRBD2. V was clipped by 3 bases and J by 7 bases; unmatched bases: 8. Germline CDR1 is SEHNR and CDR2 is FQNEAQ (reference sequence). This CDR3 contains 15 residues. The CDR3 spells CASSFRASGRNEQFF. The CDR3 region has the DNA TGTGCCAGCAGCTTTCGGGCTAGCGGGCGGAATGAGCAGTTCTTC. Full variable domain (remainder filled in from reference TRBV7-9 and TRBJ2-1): DTGVSQNPRHKITKRGQNVTFRCDPISEHNRLYWYRQTLGQGPEFLTYFQNEAQLEKSRLLSDRFSAERPKGSFSTLEIQRTEQGDSAMYLCASSFRASGRNEQFFGPGTRLTVL.

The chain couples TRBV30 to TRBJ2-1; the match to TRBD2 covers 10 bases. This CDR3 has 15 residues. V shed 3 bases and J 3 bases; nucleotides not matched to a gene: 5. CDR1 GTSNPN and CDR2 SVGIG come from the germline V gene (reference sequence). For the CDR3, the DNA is TGTGCCTGGAGCCCGGGACTAGCGATCTACAATGAGCAGTTCTTC. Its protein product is CAWSPGLAIYNEQFF.

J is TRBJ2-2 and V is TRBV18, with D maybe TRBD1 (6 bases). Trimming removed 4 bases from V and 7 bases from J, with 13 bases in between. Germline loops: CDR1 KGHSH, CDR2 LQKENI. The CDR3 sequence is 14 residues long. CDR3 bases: TGTGCCAGCTCACTTCAGAGGGGGAACGGGGAGCTGTTTTTT. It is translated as CASSLQRGNGELFF.

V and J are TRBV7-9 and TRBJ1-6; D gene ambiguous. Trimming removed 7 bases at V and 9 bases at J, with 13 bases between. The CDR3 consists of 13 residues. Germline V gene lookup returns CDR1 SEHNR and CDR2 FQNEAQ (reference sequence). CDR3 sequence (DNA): TGTGCCAGCAACCTCGCGGGATTTTCACCCCTCCACTTT. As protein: CASNLAGFSPLHF.

CDR3 loop: CASTAIQLAGANEQYF. The CDR3 nucleotides are TGTGCCAGCACCGCAATTCAACTAGCGGGAGCGAACGAGCAGTACTTC. The V gene is TRBV28, the J gene TRBJ2-7; 11 bases align to TRBD2. Germline V gene data show CDR1 as MDHEN and CDR2 as SYDVKM. The CDR3 runs to 16 residues. V lost 7 bases and J lost 5; bases outside the gene matches: 13.

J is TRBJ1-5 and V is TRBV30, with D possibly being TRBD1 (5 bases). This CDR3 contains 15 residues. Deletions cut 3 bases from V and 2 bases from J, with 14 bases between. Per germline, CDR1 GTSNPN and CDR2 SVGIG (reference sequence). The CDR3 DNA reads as TGTGCCTGGAGCGTGGGGGTAAAGGGCAATCAGCCCCAGCATTTT. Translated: CAWSVGVKGNQPQHF.

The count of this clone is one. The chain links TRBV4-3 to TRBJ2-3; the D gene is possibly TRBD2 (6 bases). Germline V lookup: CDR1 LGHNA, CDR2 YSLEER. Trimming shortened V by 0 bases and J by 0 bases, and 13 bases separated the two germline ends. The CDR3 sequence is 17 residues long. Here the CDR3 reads CASSQDAGGTSTDTQYF. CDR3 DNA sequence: TGCGCCAGCAGCCAAGATGCGGGCGGGACGAGCACAGATACGCAGTATTTT.